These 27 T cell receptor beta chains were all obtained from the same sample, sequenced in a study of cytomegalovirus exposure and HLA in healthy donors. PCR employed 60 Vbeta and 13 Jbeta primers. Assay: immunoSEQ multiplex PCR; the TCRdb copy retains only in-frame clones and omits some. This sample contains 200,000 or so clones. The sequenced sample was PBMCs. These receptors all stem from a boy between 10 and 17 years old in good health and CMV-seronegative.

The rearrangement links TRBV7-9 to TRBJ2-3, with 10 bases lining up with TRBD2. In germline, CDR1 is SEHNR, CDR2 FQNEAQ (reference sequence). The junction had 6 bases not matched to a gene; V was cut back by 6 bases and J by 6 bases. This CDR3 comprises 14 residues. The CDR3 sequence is CASRYGLAADTQYF. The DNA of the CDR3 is TGTGCCAGCAGATACGGACTAGCGGCTGATACGCAGTATTTT. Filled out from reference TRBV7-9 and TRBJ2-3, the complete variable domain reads DTGVSQNPRHKITKRGQNVTFRCDPISEHNRLYWYRQTLGQGPEFLTYFQNEAQLEKSRLLSDRFSAERPKGSFSTLEIQRTEQGDSAMYLCASRYGLAADTQYFGPGTRLTVL.

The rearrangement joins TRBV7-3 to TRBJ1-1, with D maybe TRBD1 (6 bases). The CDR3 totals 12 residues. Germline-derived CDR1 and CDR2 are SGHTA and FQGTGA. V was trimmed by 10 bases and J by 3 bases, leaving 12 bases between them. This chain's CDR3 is CANDPGDTEAFF. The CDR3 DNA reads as TGTGCCAACGATCCAGGGGACACTGAAGCTTTCTTT.

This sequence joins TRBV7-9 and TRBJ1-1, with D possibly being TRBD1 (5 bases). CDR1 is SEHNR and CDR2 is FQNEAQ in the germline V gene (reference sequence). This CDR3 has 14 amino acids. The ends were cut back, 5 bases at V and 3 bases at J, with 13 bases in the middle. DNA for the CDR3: TGTGCCAGCAGCGCTCTCGGGACTGACACTGAAGCTTTCTTT. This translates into CASSALGTDTEAFF.

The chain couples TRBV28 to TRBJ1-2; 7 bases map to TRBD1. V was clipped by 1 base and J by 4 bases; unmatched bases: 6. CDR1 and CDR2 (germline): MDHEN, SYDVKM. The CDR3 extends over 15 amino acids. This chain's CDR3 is CASSLFDRAGYGYTF. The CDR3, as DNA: TGTGCCAGCAGTTTATTTGACAGGGCTGGCTATGGCTACACCTTC.

Here the CDR3 DNA reads TGTGCCAGCAGTGATCCGCGGCTGTCCACAGATACGCAGTATTTT. Its translation: CASSDPRLSTDTQYF. The chain is built from TRBV25-1 and TRBJ2-3; D remains ambiguous. The germline gives CDR1 MGHDK, CDR2 SYGVNS. The V and J ends lost 3 bases and 2 bases respectively, with 12 bases between them. This CDR3 has 15 amino acids.

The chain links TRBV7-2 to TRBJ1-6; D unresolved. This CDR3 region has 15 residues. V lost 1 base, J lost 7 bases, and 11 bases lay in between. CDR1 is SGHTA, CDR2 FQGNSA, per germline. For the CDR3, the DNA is TGTGCCAGCAGCTTAGGGAGATCGTGGAATTCACCCCTCCACTTT. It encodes CASSLGRSWNSPLHF.

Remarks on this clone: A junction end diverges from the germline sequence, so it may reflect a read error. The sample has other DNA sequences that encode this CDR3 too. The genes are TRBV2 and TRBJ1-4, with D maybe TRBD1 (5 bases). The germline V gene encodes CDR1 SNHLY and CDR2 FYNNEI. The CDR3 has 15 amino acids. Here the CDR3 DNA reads TGTGCTAGCAGCCTTAGGTGGGGCGTTATTGAAAAACTGTTTTTT. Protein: CASSLRWGVIEKLFF.

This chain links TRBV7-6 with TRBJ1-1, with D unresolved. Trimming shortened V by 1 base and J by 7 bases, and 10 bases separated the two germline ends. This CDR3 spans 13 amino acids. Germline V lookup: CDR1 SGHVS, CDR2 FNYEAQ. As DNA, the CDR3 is TGTGCCAGCAGCTTAGGTCCAGGAGGTGAAGCTTTCTTT. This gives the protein CASSLGPGGEAFF.

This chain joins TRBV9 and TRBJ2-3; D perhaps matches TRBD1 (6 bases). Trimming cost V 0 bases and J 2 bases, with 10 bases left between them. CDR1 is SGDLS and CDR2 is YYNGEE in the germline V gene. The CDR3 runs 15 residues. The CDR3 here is CASSVGTAFTDTQYF. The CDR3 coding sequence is TGTGCCAGCAGCGTAGGGACAGCCTTCACAGATACGCAGTATTTT.

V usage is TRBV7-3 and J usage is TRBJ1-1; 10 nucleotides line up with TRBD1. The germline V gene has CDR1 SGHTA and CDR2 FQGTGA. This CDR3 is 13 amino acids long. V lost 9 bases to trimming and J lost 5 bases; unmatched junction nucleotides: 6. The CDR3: CASSGTGETEAFF. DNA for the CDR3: TGTGCCAGTTCGGGGACAGGGGAAACTGAAGCTTTCTTT.

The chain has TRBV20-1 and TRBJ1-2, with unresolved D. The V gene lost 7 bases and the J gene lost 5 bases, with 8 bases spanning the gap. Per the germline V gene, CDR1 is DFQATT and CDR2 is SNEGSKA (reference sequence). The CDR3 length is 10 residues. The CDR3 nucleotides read TGCAGTGGGGCAAAGTATGGCTACACCTTC. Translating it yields CSGAKYGYTF.

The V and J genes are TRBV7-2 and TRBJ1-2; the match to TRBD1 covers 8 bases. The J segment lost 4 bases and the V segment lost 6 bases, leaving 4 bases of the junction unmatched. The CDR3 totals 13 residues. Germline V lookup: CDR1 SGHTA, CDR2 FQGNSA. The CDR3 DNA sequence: TGTGCCAGCAGACCCGGGACAGGCTATGGCTACACCTTC. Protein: CASRPGTGYGYTF.

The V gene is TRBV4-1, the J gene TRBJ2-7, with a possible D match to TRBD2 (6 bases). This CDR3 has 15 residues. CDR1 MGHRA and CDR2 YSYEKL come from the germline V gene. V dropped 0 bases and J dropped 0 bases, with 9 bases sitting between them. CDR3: CASSQDAGISYEQYF. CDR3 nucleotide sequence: TGCGCCAGCAGCCAAGATGCGGGGATCTCCTACGAGCAGTACTTC.

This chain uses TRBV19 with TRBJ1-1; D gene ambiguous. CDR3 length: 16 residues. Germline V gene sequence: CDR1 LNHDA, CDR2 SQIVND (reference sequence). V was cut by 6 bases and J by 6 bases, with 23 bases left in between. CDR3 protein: CASSLFGIPLTPEAFF. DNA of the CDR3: TGTGCCAGTAGCCTCTTCGGGATACCTCTAACCCCTGAAGCTTTCTTT. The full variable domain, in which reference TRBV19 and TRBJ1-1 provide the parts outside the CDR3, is DGGITQSPKYLFRKEGQNVTLSCEQNLNHDAMYWYRQDPGQGLRLIYYSQIVNDFQKGDIAEGYSVSREKKESFPLTVTSAQKNPTAFYLCASSLFGIPLTPEAFFGQGTRLTVV.

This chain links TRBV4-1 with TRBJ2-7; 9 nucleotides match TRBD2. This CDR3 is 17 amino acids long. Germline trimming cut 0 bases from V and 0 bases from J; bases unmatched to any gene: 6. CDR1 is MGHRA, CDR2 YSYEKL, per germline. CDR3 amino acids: CASSQDPSGTSSYEQYF. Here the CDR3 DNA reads TGCGCCAGCAGCCAAGATCCTAGCGGGACAAGCTCCTACGAGCAGTACTTC.

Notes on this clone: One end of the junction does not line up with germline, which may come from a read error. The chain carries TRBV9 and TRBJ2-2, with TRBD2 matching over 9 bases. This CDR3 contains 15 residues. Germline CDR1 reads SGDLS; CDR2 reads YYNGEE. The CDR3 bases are TGTGCCAGCAGCGTCGCTAGCGGGAACGCCGGGGAGCTGTTTTTT. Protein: CASSVASGNAGELFF. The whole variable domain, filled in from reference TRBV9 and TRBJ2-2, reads DSGVTQTPKHLITATGQRVTLRCSPRSGDLSVYWYQQSLDQGLQFLIQYYNGEERAKGNILERFSAQQFPDLHSELNLSSLELGDSALYFCASSVASGNAGELFFGEGSRLTVL.

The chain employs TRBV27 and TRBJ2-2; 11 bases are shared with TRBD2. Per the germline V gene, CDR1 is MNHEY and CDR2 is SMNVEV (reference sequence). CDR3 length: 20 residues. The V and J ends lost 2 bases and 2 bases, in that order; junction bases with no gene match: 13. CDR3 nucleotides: TGTGCCAGCAGTTTACTCCTAGCGGGAGGTACTAACTTTAACACCGGGGAGCTGTTTTTT. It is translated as CASSLLLAGGTNFNTGELFF.

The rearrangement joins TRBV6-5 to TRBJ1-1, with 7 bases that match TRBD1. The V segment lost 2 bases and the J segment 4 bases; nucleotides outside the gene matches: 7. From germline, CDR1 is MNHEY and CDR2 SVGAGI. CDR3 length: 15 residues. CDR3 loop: CASSYVDRDGTEAFF. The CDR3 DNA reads TGTGCCAGCAGTTACGTAGACAGGGACGGCACTGAAGCTTTCTTT.

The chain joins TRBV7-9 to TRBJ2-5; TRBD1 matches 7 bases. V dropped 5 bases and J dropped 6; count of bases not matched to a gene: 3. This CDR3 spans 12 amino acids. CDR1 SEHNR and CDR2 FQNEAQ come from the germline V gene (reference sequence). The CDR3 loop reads CASSDRDKTQYF. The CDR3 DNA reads TGTGCCAGCAGCGACAGGGATAAGACCCAGTACTTC.

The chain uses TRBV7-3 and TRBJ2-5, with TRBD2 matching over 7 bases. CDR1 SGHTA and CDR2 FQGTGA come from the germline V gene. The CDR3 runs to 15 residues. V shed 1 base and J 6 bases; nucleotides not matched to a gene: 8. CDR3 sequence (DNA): TGTGCCAGCAGCTTAATGGGAGGGGATATAAAGACCCAGTACTTC. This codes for CASSLMGGDIKTQYF.

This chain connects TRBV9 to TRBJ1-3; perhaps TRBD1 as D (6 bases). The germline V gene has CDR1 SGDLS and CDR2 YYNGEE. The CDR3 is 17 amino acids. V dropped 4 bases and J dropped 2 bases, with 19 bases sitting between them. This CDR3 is CASSPGDHRAPGNTIYF. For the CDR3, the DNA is TGTGCCAGCAGCCCAGGGGACCACAGGGCCCCTGGAAACACCATATATTTT.

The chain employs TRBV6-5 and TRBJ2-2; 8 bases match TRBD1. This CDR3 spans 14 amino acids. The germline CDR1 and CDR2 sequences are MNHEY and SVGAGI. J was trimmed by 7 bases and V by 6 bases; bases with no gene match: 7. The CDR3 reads CASSLGGTGGELFF. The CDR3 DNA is TGTGCCAGCAGCCTTGGGGGGACAGGCGGGGAGCTGTTTTTT.

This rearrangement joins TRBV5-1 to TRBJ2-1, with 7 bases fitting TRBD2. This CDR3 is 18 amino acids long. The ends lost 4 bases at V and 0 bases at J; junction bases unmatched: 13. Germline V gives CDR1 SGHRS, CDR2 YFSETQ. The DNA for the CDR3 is TGCGCCAGCAGCCAATACCTGAGGGAGGGGCACTCCTACAATGAGCAGTTCTTC. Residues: CASSQYLREGHSYNEQFF.

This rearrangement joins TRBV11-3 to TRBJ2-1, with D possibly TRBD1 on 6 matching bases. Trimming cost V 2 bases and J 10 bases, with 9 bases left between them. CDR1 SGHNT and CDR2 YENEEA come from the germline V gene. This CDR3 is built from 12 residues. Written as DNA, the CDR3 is TGTGCCAGCAGCTTACCAGGGGACGAGCAGTTCTTC. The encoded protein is CASSLPGDEQFF.

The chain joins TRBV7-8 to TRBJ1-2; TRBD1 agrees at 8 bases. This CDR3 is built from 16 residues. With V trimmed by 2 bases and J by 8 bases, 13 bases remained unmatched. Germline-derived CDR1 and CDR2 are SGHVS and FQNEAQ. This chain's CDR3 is CASSLSQGALLGGYTF. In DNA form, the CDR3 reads TGTGCCAGCAGCTTAAGCCAGGGGGCGCTGTTGGGGGGCTACACCTTC.

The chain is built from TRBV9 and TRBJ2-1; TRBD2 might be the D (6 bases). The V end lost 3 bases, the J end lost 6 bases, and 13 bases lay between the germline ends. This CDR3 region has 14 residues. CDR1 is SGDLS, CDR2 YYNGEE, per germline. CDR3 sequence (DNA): TGTGCCAGCAGCGGTGGGACTTTCTCCAATGAGCAGTTCTTC. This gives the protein CASSGGTFSNEQFF.

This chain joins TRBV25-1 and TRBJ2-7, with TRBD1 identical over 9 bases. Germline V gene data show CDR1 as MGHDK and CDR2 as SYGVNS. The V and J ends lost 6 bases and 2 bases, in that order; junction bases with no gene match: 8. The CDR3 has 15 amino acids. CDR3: CASRASGTGTYEQYF. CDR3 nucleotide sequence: TGTGCCAGCAGGGCTTCCGGGACAGGGACCTACGAGCAGTACTTC.